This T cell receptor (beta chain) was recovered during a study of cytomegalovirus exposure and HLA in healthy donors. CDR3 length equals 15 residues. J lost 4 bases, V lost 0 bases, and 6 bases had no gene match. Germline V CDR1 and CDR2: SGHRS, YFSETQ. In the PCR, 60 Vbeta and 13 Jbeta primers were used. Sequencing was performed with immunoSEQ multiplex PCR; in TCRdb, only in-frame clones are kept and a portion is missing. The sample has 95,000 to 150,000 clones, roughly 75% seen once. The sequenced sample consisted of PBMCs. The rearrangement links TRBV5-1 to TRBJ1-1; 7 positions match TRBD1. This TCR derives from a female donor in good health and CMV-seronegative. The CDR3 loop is CASSLVGQSLTEAFF. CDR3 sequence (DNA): TGCGCCAGCAGCTTGGTGGGACAGAGTCTCACTGAAGCTTTCTTT. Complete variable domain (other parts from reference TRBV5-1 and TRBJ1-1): KAGVTQTPRYLIKTRGQQVTLSCSPISGHRSVSWYQQTPGQGLQFLFEYFSETQRNKGNFPGRFSGRQFSNSRSEMNVSTLELGDSALYLCASSLVGQSLTEAFFGQGTRLTVV.